The 2 T cell receptor beta chains in this list originate from one sample, sequenced in a study of blood T cell repertoires in COVID-19. TCRdb's copy holds only in-frame clones and misses some; the assay was immunoSEQ multiplex PCR. The repertoire holds 450,000 to 500,000 clones, with approximately 85% as singletons. The sequencing input was peripheral blood. The receptors were gathered from a human donor in a cohort sampled during active COVID-19.

V is TRBV12-3 or TRBV12-4 and J is TRBJ2-7; possibly TRBD2 for D (6 bases). The CDR3 runs to 13 residues. Between the trimmed V and J ends, which lost 5 bases and 2 bases, there was a span of 10 bases. CDR3 sequence reads: CASSAPGAYEQYF. Written as DNA, the CDR3 is TGTGCCAGCAGTGCCCCGGGAGCCTACGAGCAGTACTTC.

This chain connects TRBV4-2 to TRBJ2-5, with 9 bases that match TRBD1. Germline values: CDR1 LGHNA, CDR2 YNFKEQ. The CDR3 has 15 residues. The ends lost 4 bases at V and 4 bases at J; junction bases unmatched: 7. This CDR3 is CASSRDRGERETQYF. CDR3 nucleotide sequence: TGTGCCAGCAGCCGCGACAGGGGGGAGCGAGAGACCCAGTACTTC.